This T cell receptor (beta chain) came from a study of control samples from healthy donors and cancer patients. Profiling relied on immunoSEQ multiplex PCR, and the TCRdb table lists in-frame clones only, not all of them. Here the sample spans fewer than 85,000 clones, roughly 93% being singletons. The CDR3 totals 14 residues. CDR1 and CDR2 (germline): GTSNPN, SVGIG (reference sequence). V dropped 6 bases and J dropped 6; count of bases not matched to a gene: 7. This clonotype was sampled from a woman aged 25 to 39 in good health. Sequenced sample: blood. The chain uses TRBV30 and TRBJ2-2; 10 nucleotides line up with TRBD1. CDR3 protein: CACLTGGVAGELFF. The CDR3 DNA reads as TGTGCCTGCCTGACAGGGGGCGTTGCCGGGGAGCTGTTTTTT.